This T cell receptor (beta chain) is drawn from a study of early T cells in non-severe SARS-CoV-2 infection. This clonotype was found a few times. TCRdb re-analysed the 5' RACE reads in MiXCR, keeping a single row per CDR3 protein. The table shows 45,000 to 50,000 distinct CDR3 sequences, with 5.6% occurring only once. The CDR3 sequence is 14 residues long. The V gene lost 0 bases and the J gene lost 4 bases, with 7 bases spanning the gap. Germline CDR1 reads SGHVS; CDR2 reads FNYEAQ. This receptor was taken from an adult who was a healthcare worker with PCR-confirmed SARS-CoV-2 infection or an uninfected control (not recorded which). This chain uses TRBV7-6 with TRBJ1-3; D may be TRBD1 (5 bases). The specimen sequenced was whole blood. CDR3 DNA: TGTGCCAGCAGCTTAGCCAGGGTCGGAAACACCATATATTTT. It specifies CASSLARVGNTIYF.